This T cell receptor beta chain came from a study of blood T cells in healthy people across ages. General observations from the study: Estimates of diversity drawn from one million T cells were considered underestimates.

Extraction yielded at least 5.5 micrograms of total RNA per sample. Primed by a sample-barcoded 5' primer and a J-beta primer mix, a second PCR proceeded for 7 to 11 cycles. TCRdb redid the calling of the 5' RACE reads with MiXCR, one entry per CDR3 protein. Among about 780,000 distinct CDR3 sequences listed, 20% to 30% were seen once. This clonotype came up a few times. Its antigen is currently unknown. These same records also appear under a second study, on T cells of mothers and their children.

The specimen was blood. The sequence was collected from a boy aged 5 to 17 in good health.

The CDR3 DNA sequence: TGTGCCAGCAGTTACGGGGGTTCAGCTAACTATGGCTACACCTTC. Residues: CASSYGGSANYGYTF. The rearrangement links TRBV6-5 to TRBJ1-2; a weak D match, TRBD1 (5 bases). CDR1 MNHEY and CDR2 SVGAGI come from the germline V gene. Trimming left V 2 bases short and J 0 bases short, with 10 bases between. The CDR3 covers 15 residues.